These 12 T cell receptor beta chains came from one sample sequenced in a study of T cell repertoires in cytomegalovirus infection. TCRdb re-called the reads through MiXCR, storing one row per CDR3 protein. The profile shows some 920,000 distinct CDR3 sequences, 30% to 40% of them singletons. What these receptors recognize is not known. The sample in question was cultured CD8+ T cells from PBMCs, obtained from culture after CMV antigen stimulation. The receptors come from a human donor in good health (CMV status not recorded). Some clones in this sample may be carry-over from other donors' samples.

The V and J genes are TRBV4-1 and TRBJ1-1; D unresolved. CDR3 size: 17 residues. Germline CDR1 MGHRA, CDR2 YSYEKL. Trimming took 0 bases from V and 1 from J, leaving 15 bases between them. CDR3 amino acids: CASSQDRLATRNTEAFF. The CDR3 region has the DNA TGCGCCAGCAGCCAAGATAGACTGGCCACGAGGAACACTGAAGCTTTCTTT.

CDR3 residues: CASSGPEGAFYNEQFF. The CDR3 nucleotides are TGTGCCAGCAGCGGACCGGAGGGGGCCTTCTACAATGAGCAGTTCTTC. The rearrangement uses TRBV6-5 and TRBJ2-1, with a tentative D call TRBD1 (7 bases). The CDR3 is made up of 16 amino acids. Trimming shortened V by 6 bases and J by 3 bases, and 18 bases separated the two germline ends. Germline CDR1 MNHEY, CDR2 SVGAGI.

The chain uses TRBV28 and TRBJ2-3; weak D call: TRBD2 (5 bases). V lost 5 bases and J lost 5, with 14 bases in between. CDR1 MDHEN and CDR2 SYDVKM come from the germline V gene. CDR3 size: 14 residues. The CDR3 sequence is CASSPGRDIDTQYF. The CDR3 region has the DNA TGTGCCAGCAGTCCTGGCCGGGATATAGATACGCAGTATTTT.

This clonotype was detected a few times. The V and J genes are TRBV4-1 and TRBJ2-1; 8 bases align to TRBD1. The CDR3 totals 17 residues. CDR1 MGHRA and CDR2 YSYEKL come from the germline V gene. V lost 5 bases to trimming and J lost 4 bases; unmatched junction nucleotides: 13. In nucleotides, the CDR3 is TGCGCCAGCAGCTACCGACAGGGGCGCGGAGGATACAATGAGCAGTTCTTC. Its translation is CASSYRQGRGGYNEQFF.

This clonotype was recorded a few times. The rearrangement joins TRBV2 to TRBJ1-5; D remains ambiguous. The ends were cut back, 6 bases at V and 5 bases at J, with 8 bases in the middle. This CDR3 comprises 12 residues. The germline V gene has CDR1 SNHLY and CDR2 FYNNEI. In DNA, the CDR3 is TGTGCCAGCAGATTGCGGGATCAGCCCCAGCATTTT. It translates to CASRLRDQPQHF. The complete variable domain, with remaining parts taken from reference TRBV2 and TRBJ1-5, reads EPEVTQTPSHQVTQMGQEVILRCVPISNHLYFYWYRQILGQKVEFLVSFYNNEISEKSEIFDDQFSVERPDGSNFTLKIRSTKLEDSAMYFCASRLRDQPQHFGDGTRLSIL.

This chain links TRBV5-6 with TRBJ2-5; TRBD2 matches 12 bases. The CDR3 has 17 residues. J lost 5 bases, V lost 4 bases, and 12 bases had no gene match. From germline, CDR1 is SGHDT and CDR2 YYEEEE. The CDR3 loop reads CASSPGLAGPVLETQYF. CDR3 in DNA: TGTGCCAGCAGCCCCGGACTAGCGGGGCCTGTGTTGGAGACCCAGTACTTC. The variable domain in full, with the rest retrieved from reference TRBV5-6 and TRBJ2-5, is DAGVTQSPTHLIKTRGQQVTLRCSPKSGHDTVSWYQQALGQGPQFIFQYYEEEERQRGNFPDRFSGHQFPNYSSELNVNALLLGDSALYLCASSPGLAGPVLETQYFGPGTRLLVL.

This clonotype was picked up one time. Here the CDR3 DNA reads TGCAGCGTGGAGACAGGGGGAAGTCTCGGCTACACCTTC. It codes for CSVETGGSLGYTF. The rearrangement uses TRBV29-1 and TRBJ1-2, with 9 positions matching TRBD1. CDR1 and CDR2 (germline): SQVTM, ANQGSEA. V was clipped by 6 bases and J by 8 bases; unmatched bases: 10. The CDR3 length is 13 residues.

Points on this clonotype: Just one base apart from a much larger clone, this may be a read error. This chain links TRBV7-2 with TRBJ2-1, with TRBD2 matching over 7 bases. V was clipped by 5 bases and J by 6 bases; unmatched bases: 13. The CDR3 totals 16 residues. Germline V CDR1 and CDR2: SGHTA, FQGNSA. CDR3 protein: CASSPHGGGGSNEQFF. The CDR3, as DNA: TGTGCCAGCAGCCCCCATGGGGGGGGGGGTTCCAATGAGCAGTTCTTC.

In this sample, this clonotype turned up a few times. The CDR3 protein is CAGSSGTGLYNEQFF. As DNA, the CDR3 is TGTGCCGGCTCCTCCGGGACAGGGCTTTACAATGAGCAGTTCTTC. The chain couples TRBV6-1 to TRBJ2-1; 9 bases map to TRBD1. Germline lookup yields CDR1 MNHNS and CDR2 SASEGT. The CDR3 is 15 residues long. V was pared by 11 bases and J by 4 bases, with 12 bases of the junction left unmatched.

About this clonotype itself: A much larger clonotype is one base distant, so this may be a read error. J is TRBJ2-1 and V is TRBV27; 7 bases line up with TRBD1. Trimming removed 6 bases from V and 3 bases from J; junction bases left unmatched: 5. The CDR3 consists of 14 residues. Germline V gene sequence: CDR1 MNHEY, CDR2 SMNVEV (reference sequence). CDR3 residues: CASSPGQNYNEQFF. DNA for the CDR3: TGTGCCAGCAGCCCGGGACAGAACTACAATGAGCAGTTCTTC.

This clonotype was seen more than once but under ten times. The CDR3 loop reads CASTQVPNTPVGYEQYF. The CDR3 DNA sequence: TGTGCCAGCACTCAGGTTCCAAATACCCCGGTGGGATACGAGCAGTACTTC. The V call is TRBV2, the J call TRBJ2-7; D call uncertain. The CDR3 runs 17 residues. Germline V gene lookup returns CDR1 SNHLY and CDR2 FYNNEI. Trimming took off 7 bases at V and 4 bases at J, with 26 bases between the two ends.

The J gene is TRBJ2-1, the V gene TRBV19; 7 bases align to TRBD1. Germline V CDR1 and CDR2: LNHDA, SQIVND (reference sequence). V was clipped by 7 bases and J by 6 bases; unmatched bases: 6. CDR3 length equals 13 residues. The CDR3 spells CASTPRGINEQFF. The DNA of the CDR3 is TGTGCCAGTACCCCCAGGGGGATCAATGAGCAGTTCTTC. The whole variable domain, filled in from reference TRBV19 and TRBJ2-1, reads DGGITQSPKYLFRKEGQNVTLSCEQNLNHDAMYWYRQDPGQGLRLIYYSQIVNDFQKGDIAEGYSVSREKKESFPLTVTSAQKNPTAFYLCASTPRGINEQFFGPGTRLTVL.